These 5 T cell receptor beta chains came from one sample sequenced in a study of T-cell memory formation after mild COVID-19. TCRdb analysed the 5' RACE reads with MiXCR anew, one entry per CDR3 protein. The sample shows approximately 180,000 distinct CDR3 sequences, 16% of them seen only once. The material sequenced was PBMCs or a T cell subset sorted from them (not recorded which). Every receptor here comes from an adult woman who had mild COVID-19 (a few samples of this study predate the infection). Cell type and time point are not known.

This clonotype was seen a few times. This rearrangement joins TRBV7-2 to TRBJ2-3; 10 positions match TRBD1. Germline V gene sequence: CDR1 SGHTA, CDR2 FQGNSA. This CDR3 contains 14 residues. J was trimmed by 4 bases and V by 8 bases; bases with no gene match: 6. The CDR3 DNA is TGTGCCAGCTCCCGGGACAGGGGTGCAGATACGCAGTATTTT. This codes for CASSRDRGADTQYF.

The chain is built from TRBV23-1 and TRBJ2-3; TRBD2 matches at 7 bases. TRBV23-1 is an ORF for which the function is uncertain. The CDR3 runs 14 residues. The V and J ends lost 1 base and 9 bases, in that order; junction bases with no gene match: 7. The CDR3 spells CASSQLPGGGTQYF. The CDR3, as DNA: TGCGCCAGCAGTCAATTACCGGGAGGCGGGACGCAGTATTTT.

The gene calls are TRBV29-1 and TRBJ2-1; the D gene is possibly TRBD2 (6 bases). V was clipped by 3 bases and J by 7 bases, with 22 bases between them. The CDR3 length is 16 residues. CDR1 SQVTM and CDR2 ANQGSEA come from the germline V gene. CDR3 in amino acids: CSVDASWRGSWNEQFF. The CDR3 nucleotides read TGCAGCGTTGATGCGTCCTGGAGGGGATCTTGGAATGAGCAGTTCTTC.

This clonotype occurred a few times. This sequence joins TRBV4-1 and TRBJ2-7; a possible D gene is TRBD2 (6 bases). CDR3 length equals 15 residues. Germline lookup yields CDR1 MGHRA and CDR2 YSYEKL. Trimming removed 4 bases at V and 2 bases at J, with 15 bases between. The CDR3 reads CASSLLYGSTYEQYF. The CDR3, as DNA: TGCGCCAGCAGCCTTCTCTACGGGAGCACCTACGAGCAGTACTTC.

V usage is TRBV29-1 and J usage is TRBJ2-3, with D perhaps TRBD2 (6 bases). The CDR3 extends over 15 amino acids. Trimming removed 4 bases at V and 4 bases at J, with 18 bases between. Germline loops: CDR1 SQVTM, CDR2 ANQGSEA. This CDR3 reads CSVGVLGGLADTQYF. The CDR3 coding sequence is TGCAGCGTTGGGGTCCTGGGGGGTTTGGCAGATACGCAGTATTTT.